The rows below give T cell receptor beta chains drawn from one sample of a study of cytomegalovirus exposure and HLA in healthy donors. Clones were sequenced by immunoSEQ multiplex PCR, and TCRdb holds only the in-frame ones, with some missing. Of about 160,000 clones in the sample, roughly 65% are singletons; the top ten hold 4% to 5.5%. Sequences were obtained from PBMCs. The receptors derive from a woman aged 18-29 years in good health and CMV-seropositive. The CDR3 runs from the conserved cysteine through the conserved F or W. D genes are given only for firm matches. The size entry is marked missing in some rows and otherwise reads once, few, many or a size class.

clone size	D gene	V gene	J gene	CDR3 protein	CDR3 DNA
.	TRBD2	TRBV5-1	TRBJ2-5	CASSLQRGGRETQYF	TGCGCCAGCAGCTTGCAGCGGGGGGGCCGAGAGACCCAGTACTTC
.	.	TRBV5-4	TRBJ1-2	CASSLASGQRGYTF	TGTGCCAGCAGCTTGGCCTCAGGGCAACGGGGCTACACCTTC
once	TRBD1	TRBV7-9	TRBJ2-7	CASSLGLGTGRYEQYF	TGTGCCAGCAGCTTAGGCCTCGGGACAGGGCGGTACGAGCAGTACTTC
.	.	TRBV19	TRBJ1-5	CASSMLQVNQPQHF	TGTGCCAGTAGTATGTTACAGGTCAATCAGCCCCAGCATTTT
.	TRBD2	TRBV18	TRBJ2-1	CASSATTASGSSYNEQFF	TGTGCCAGCTCAGCGACCACGGCTAGCGGGAGCTCCTACAATGAGCAGTTCTTC
once	.	TRBV28	TRBJ2-5	CASTFFGRRQETQYF	TGTGCCAGCACCTTTTTCGGCCGGCGGCAAGAGACCCAGTACTTC
few	.	TRBV7-8	TRBJ2-7	CASSPRTALLTYEQYF	TGTGCCAGCAGCCCGCGAACCGCACTACTTACCTACGAGCAGTACTTC
.	TRBD2	TRBV5-1	TRBJ2-1	CASSPRTSGFSYNEQFF	TGCGCCAGCAGCCCGCGGACTAGCGGGTTTTCCTACAATGAGCAGTTCTTC
.	TRBD1	TRBV4-2	TRBJ1-3	CASSQDGTGGNTIYF	TGTGCCAGCAGCCAAGATGGGACAGGGGGTAACACCATATATTTT
.	.	TRBV19	TRBJ1-1	CASSVGGTEAFF	TGTGCCAGTAGTGTCGGGGGAACTGAAGCTTTCTTT
.	.	TRBV27	TRBJ2-6	CASRPLSGANVLTF	TGTGCCAGCAGGCCCTTGAGTGGGGCCAACGTCCTGACTTTC
few	TRBD1	TRBV6-1	TRBJ1-5	CALGQELNQPQHF	TGTGCCTTGGGACAGGAGCTCAATCAGCCCCAGCATTTT
.	TRBD2	TRBV6-5	TRBJ2-1	CASSYSSGSRDEQFF	TGTGCCAGCAGTTACTCTAGCGGGAGTCGGGATGAGCAGTTCTTC
once	TRBD1	TRBV14	TRBJ2-7	CASSQEGQGIYEQYF	TGTGCCAGCAGCCAGGAGGGACAGGGGATCTACGAGCAGTACTTC
.	TRBD2	TRBV5-1	TRBJ2-5	CASSVGLAEKETQYF	TGCGCCAGCAGCGTGGGACTAGCGGAAAAAGAGACCCAGTACTTC
few	.	TRBV6-5	TRBJ2-3	CASSPLGAGDTQYF	TGTGCCAGCAGTCCTCTGGGGGCCGGAGATACGCAGTATTTT
.	TRBD1	TRBV19	TRBJ2-4	CASNSGGTGENIQYF	TGTGCCAGTAATTCGGGAGGGACAGGGGAAAACATTCAGTACTTC
.	.	TRBV30	TRBJ2-7	CAWSGRTDYEQYF	TGTGCCTGGAGTGGGAGGACAGACTACGAGCAGTACTTC
.	TRBD1	TRBV5-1	TRBJ2-5	CASSLTSVGTVQETQYF	TGCGCCAGCAGTTTGACATCGGTGGGGACAGTACAAGAGACCCAGTACTTC
.	TRBD1	TRBV25-1	TRBJ1-2	CASLNVDRGIYGYTF	TGTGCCAGCCTCAACGTGGACAGGGGAATCTATGGCTACACCTTC
.	.	TRBV6-5	TRBJ1-2	CASSPSPGPYGYTF	TGTGCCAGCAGTCCCTCGCCTGGCCCCTATGGCTACACCTTC
.	TRBD1	TRBV30	TRBJ2-7	CAYSDRLYEQYF	TGTGCCTACTCGGACAGGCTCTACGAGCAGTACTTC
.	.	TRBV28	TRBJ1-1	CASSLWGANTEAFF	TGTGCCAGCTCTTTGTGGGGCGCGAACACTGAAGCTTTCTTT
.	TRBD2	TRBV19	TRBJ2-1	CASSIGRLAGENEQFF	TGTGCCAGTAGTATAGGTAGACTAGCGGGGGAAAATGAGCAGTTCTTC
.	.	TRBV9	TRBJ2-1	CASSVEGTPRNEQFF	TGTGCCAGCAGCGTAGAGGGGACTCCGCGGAATGAGCAGTTCTTC
.	TRBD1	TRBV6-5	TRBJ1-1	CASSYGQGVSEAFF	TGTGCCAGCAGTTACGGACAGGGGGTTTCAGAAGCTTTCTTT
.	.	TRBV15	TRBJ1-1	CATSRDLDREAFF	TGTGCCACCAGCAGAGATCTTGACAGAGAAGCTTTCTTT
.	TRBD1	TRBV28	TRBJ2-1	CASSPLTGGPYNEQFF	TGTGCCAGCAGTCCGCTGACAGGGGGGCCCTACAATGAGCAGTTCTTC
.	TRBD1	TRBV6-6	TRBJ1-4	CASSLGTGTTNEKLFF	TGTGCCAGCAGTCTCGGGACAGGGACAACTAATGAAAAACTGTTTTTT
once	TRBD1	TRBV5-6	TRBJ1-1	CASSSRGRHTEAFF	TGTGCCAGCAGTAGCAGGGGGCGGCACACTGAAGCTTTCTTT
few	.	TRBV7-9	TRBJ1-2	CASSPRGGLYGYTF	TGTGCCAGCAGCCCCCGGGGAGGGCTCTATGGCTACACCTTC
.	.	TRBV6-5	TRBJ2-1	CASSPDYQPYNEQFF	TGTGCCAGCAGCCCTGACTACCAACCCTACAATGAGCAGTTCTTC
.	.	TRBV7-9	TRBJ1-5	CASSLDRWGNQPQHF	TGTGCCAGCAGCTTAGACAGGTGGGGCAATCAGCCCCAGCATTTT
.	.	TRBV19	TRBJ2-7	CASSSERAQYF	TGTGCCAGTAGTTCTGAGCGGGCGCAGTACTTC
.	.	TRBV5-1	TRBJ2-3	CASSLFSDSVGDTQYF	TGCGCCAGCAGCTTGTTCAGCGATTCAGTAGGAGATACGCAGTATTTT
.	TRBD1	TRBV6-1	TRBJ1-4	CASSEAVDRLATNEKLFF	TGTGCCAGCAGTGAAGCCGTGGACAGGCTCGCAACTAATGAAAAACTGTTTTTT
.	TRBD2	TRBV13	TRBJ2-5	CASSLRLAGGQETQYF	TGTGCCAGCAGCTTAAGACTAGCGGGAGGGCAAGAGACCCAGTACTTC
.	TRBD2	TRBV7-2	TRBJ2-7	CASSLRSGGGTEQYF	TGTGCCAGCAGCTTACGAAGCGGGGGTGGTACGGAGCAGTACTTC
.	.	TRBV2	TRBJ1-6	CASSEVGGGSYNSPLHF	TGTGCCAGCAGTGAGGTTGGAGGCGGCTCCTATAATTCACCCCTCCACTTT
.	.	TRBV13	TRBJ2-3	CASSLGAGAAREDTQYF	TGTGCCAGCAGCTTAGGAGCGGGCGCTGCTAGGGAAGATACGCAGTATTTT